These 25 T cell receptor beta chains originate from one sample sequenced in a study of control samples from healthy donors and cancer patients. The data were produced by immunoSEQ multiplex PCR, yet TCRdb's version contains in-frame clones alone and is incomplete. The sample has 99,000 or so clones; approximately 82% are singletons. Sequences were obtained from blood. Source of these receptors: a man aged 60 to 69 in good health.

This rearrangement joins TRBV15 to TRBJ2-2, with D unclear. CDR1 LNHNV and CDR2 YYDKDF come from the germline V gene (reference sequence). This CDR3 region has 16 residues. V was pared by 0 bases and J by 4 bases, with 12 bases between. The CDR3 coding sequence is TGTGCCACCAGCAGAGATCGCTACTTATTCACCGGGGAGCTGTTTTTT. Encoded protein: CATSRDRYLFTGELFF.

V is TRBV19 and J is TRBJ1-5, with D maybe TRBD1 (5 bases). Per germline, CDR1 LNHDA and CDR2 SQIVND (reference sequence). V was trimmed by 3 bases and J by 2 bases, leaving 14 bases between them. This CDR3 is built from 16 residues. CDR3 nucleotides: TGTGCCAGTAGTATTGGGCAGGGTGGCGGCAATCAGCCCCAGCATTTT. Translation: CASSIGQGGGNQPQHF.

This chain links TRBV6-5 with TRBJ1-5, with D uncertain. Germline CDR1 and CDR2: MNHEY and SVGAGI. Trimming pared 7 bases from V and 4 bases from J, leaving 14 bases between. The CDR3 is 14 amino acids. The CDR3 DNA is TGTGCCAGCACCCCGTCCGGGAGAAATCAGCCCCAGCATTTT. This gives the protein CASTPSGRNQPQHF.

This clone was detected once. The chain employs TRBV19 and TRBJ1-6; D is uncertain. The CDR3 totals 15 residues. Looked up from germline, CDR1 is LNHDA and CDR2 is SQIVND (reference sequence). V was pared by 5 bases and J by 0 bases, with 8 bases between. CDR3 sequence (DNA): TGTGCCAGTAGTTTCAAGAGCTCCTATAATTCACCCCTCCACTTT. Protein: CASSFKSSYNSPLHF. The full variable domain, rest sourced from reference TRBV19 and TRBJ1-6, is DGGITQSPKYLFRKEGQNVTLSCEQNLNHDAMYWYRQDPGQGLRLIYYSQIVNDFQKGDIAEGYSVSREKKESFPLTVTSAQKNPTAFYLCASSFKSSYNSPLHFGNGTRLTVT.

This clone has only a few counts. V is TRBV2 and J is TRBJ1-1; D unclear. V was trimmed by 0 bases and J by 11 bases, leaving 16 bases between them. Germline-derived CDR1 and CDR2 are SNHLY and FYNNEI. CDR3 length: 14 residues. This CDR3 is CASSEALGPWRAFF. CDR3 nucleotides: TGTGCCAGCAGTGAAGCGCTTGGGCCGTGGAGGGCTTTCTTT.

The chain has TRBV7-2 and TRBJ2-1; D tentatively fits TRBD1 or TRBD2 (6 bases each). Trimming pared 0 bases from V and 9 bases from J, leaving 9 bases between. This CDR3 has 13 amino acids. The germline gives CDR1 SGHTA, CDR2 FQGNSA. The CDR3 DNA reads as TGTGCCAGCAGCTTAGCCAGGGGAGGTGAGCAGTTCTTC. Translating it yields CASSLARGGEQFF.

This clone was seen many times. This chain uses TRBV6-1 with TRBJ2-6; TRBD1 might be the D (5 bases). CDR3 size: 15 residues. Germline CDR1 reads MNHNS; CDR2 reads SASEGT. Trimming pared 3 bases from V and 0 bases from J, leaving 6 bases between. CDR3 in DNA: TGTGCCAGCAGTGAGGACAACTCTGGGGCCAACGTCCTGACTTTC. This sequence encodes CASSEDNSGANVLTF.

The chain employs TRBV19 and TRBJ2-1; 7 positions agree with TRBD2. The germline V gene encodes CDR1 LNHDA and CDR2 SQIVND (reference sequence). V lost 6 bases to trimming and J lost 4 bases; unmatched junction nucleotides: 3. This CDR3 spans 13 amino acids. The CDR3 spells CASRGRGYNEQFF. The DNA of the CDR3 is TGTGCCAGTAGAGGGAGGGGATACAATGAGCAGTTCTTC.

This chain joins TRBV20-1 and TRBJ1-2, with 9 bases identical to TRBD1. Per germline, CDR1 DFQATT and CDR2 SNEGSKA (reference sequence). CDR3 length equals 14 residues. V lost 3 bases, J lost 8 bases, and 10 bases stayed unmatched. The CDR3 spells CSASNGQGTEGYTF. CDR3 nucleotide sequence: TGCAGTGCTAGTAACGGACAGGGGACGGAGGGCTACACCTTC.

Here the CDR3 DNA reads TGTGCCAGCTCACCATCTCCTGAAAGCTCCTACGAGCAGTACTTC. It encodes CASSPSPESSYEQYF. The chain combines TRBV18 with TRBJ2-7; D unresolved. The CDR3 length is 15 residues. CDR1 KGHSH and CDR2 LQKENI come from the germline V gene. Trimming left V 2 bases short and J 0 bases short, with 11 bases between.

This sequence joins TRBV15 and TRBJ2-3; TRBD2 agrees at 16 bases. The trim removed 1 base at V and 5 bases at J, leaving 9 bases unmatched. The CDR3 is 19 amino acids. Germline values: CDR1 LNHNV, CDR2 YYDKDF (reference sequence). As DNA, the CDR3 is TGTGCCACCAGCAGAGCGAACCTAGGGACTAGCGGGAGGGGAGATACGCAGTATTTT. Translation: CATSRANLGTSGRGDTQYF.

The chain combines TRBV5-8 with TRBJ2-2; D possibly corresponds to TRBD1 (6 bases). This CDR3 comprises 14 residues. Germline lookup yields CDR1 SGHTS and CDR2 YDEGEE. V was clipped by 2 bases and J by 5 bases, with 10 bases between them. CDR3 region: CASSFQGYTGELFF. The CDR3 DNA sequence: TGTGCCAGCAGCTTCCAGGGGTATACCGGGGAGCTGTTTTTT.

This clone appeared once. CDR3 sequence (DNA): TGTGCCTGGAGCCCCCTGAACACCGGGGAGCTGTTTTTT. Its translation: CAWSPLNTGELFF. The V call is TRBV30, the J call TRBJ2-2; D gene unclear. The CDR3 length is 13 residues. V was shortened by 3 bases and J by 1 base, with 6 bases between the two germline ends. CDR1 and CDR2 (germline): GTSNPN, SVGIG (reference sequence). The full variable domain, with the rest looked up from reference TRBV30 and TRBJ2-2, is SQTIHQWPATLVQPVGSPLSLECTVEGTSNPNLYWYRQAAGRGLQLLFYSVGIGQISSEVPQNLSASRPQDRQFILSSKKLLLSDSGFYLCAWSPLNTGELFFGEGSRLTVL.

This chain connects TRBV9 to TRBJ1-6, with no clear D. Per the germline V gene, CDR1 is SGDLS and CDR2 is YYNGEE. There are 15 residues in the CDR3. Trimming shortened V by 2 bases and J by 4 bases, and 10 bases separated the two germline ends. The CDR3 DNA follows: TGTGCCAGCAGCGTTGGGCCACCTTATAATTCACCCCTCCACTTT. Translated: CASSVGPPYNSPLHF.

The J gene is TRBJ2-7, the V gene TRBV3-1 (or the pseudogene TRBV3-2); 9 bases align to TRBD2. Trimming at V came to 2 bases and at J to 5 bases, leaving 16 bases not matched to a gene. The CDR3 totals 18 residues. The V gene's germline CDR1 is LGHDT and CDR2 YNNKEL (reference sequence). The CDR3 DNA reads as TGTGCCAGCAGCCAACCCCCAAAGGGTACTAGCGGGTTCCACGAGCAGTACTTC. Amino acid sequence: CASSQPPKGTSGFHEQYF.

This clone was picked up one time. The chain combines TRBV11-3 with TRBJ1-1; maybe TRBD1 (6 bases). In germline, CDR1 is SGHNT, CDR2 YENEEA. This CDR3 region has 16 residues. Trimming removed 4 bases from V and 5 bases from J, with 20 bases in between. CDR3 in DNA: TGTGCCAGCAGCTCGGACAACAGGGTTTTGTTGACTGAAGCTTTCTTT. As protein: CASSSDNRVLLTEAFF.

This clone was counted a few times. The V and J genes are TRBV25-1 and TRBJ2-5; D is perhaps TRBD1 or TRBD2 (5 bases each). The V gene's germline CDR1 is MGHDK and CDR2 SYGVNS. Trimming removed 3 bases from V and 1 base from J, with 15 bases in between. The length of the CDR3 is 16 residues. CDR3 in DNA: TGTGCCAGCAGTGACCTCGAGAGGGGCTTCCAAGAGACCCAGTACTTC. Translated: CASSDLERGFQETQYF.

J is TRBJ1-6 and V is TRBV9; 9 nucleotides agree with TRBD1. CDR1 SGDLS and CDR2 YYNGEE come from the germline V gene. The CDR3 length is 17 residues. J was trimmed by 4 bases and V by 4 bases; bases with no gene match: 9. The chain's CDR3 is CASSSQQGAGYNSPLHF. The CDR3 DNA follows: TGTGCCAGCAGCTCACAACAGGGGGCTGGGTATAATTCACCCCTCCACTTT.

The chain recombines TRBV29-1 with TRBJ2-7, with 9 bases that match TRBD1. The CDR3 loop spans 12 amino acids. V was clipped by 7 bases and J by 6 bases; unmatched bases: 7. The germline CDR1 and CDR2 sequences are SQVTM and ANQGSEA. The CDR3 nucleotides read TGCAGCGCCGTACGACAGGGGGTCGAGCAGTACTTC. Translation gives CSAVRQGVEQYF.

This clone showed up just a few times. The chain combines TRBV25-1 with TRBJ2-5; 8 bases line up with TRBD1. The CDR3 totals 16 residues. CDR1 is MGHDK, CDR2 SYGVNS, per germline. Unmatched junction bases numbered 9, after V lost 3 bases and J lost 3 bases. The CDR3: CASSDPHGQGKETQYF. The DNA of the CDR3 is TGTGCCAGCAGTGACCCCCACGGACAGGGAAAAGAGACCCAGTACTTC.

The chain uses TRBV15 and TRBJ1-6; TRBD1 is a possible D gene (6 bases). The V gene's germline CDR1 is LNHNV and CDR2 YYDKDF (reference sequence). V lost 0 bases and J lost 6, with 9 bases in between. This CDR3 is built from 15 residues. The chain's CDR3 is CATSRDNRVNSPLHF. DNA for the CDR3: TGTGCCACCAGCAGAGATAACAGGGTTAATTCACCCCTCCACTTT.

This chain links TRBV29-1 with TRBJ2-7; TRBD1 might be the D (6 bases). The CDR3 runs to 12 residues. V lost 6 bases to trimming and J lost 4 bases, with 13 bases between them. Per germline, CDR1 SQVTM and CDR2 ANQGSEA. CDR3 sequence reads: CSVRTDSYEQYF. CDR3 DNA: TGCAGCGTCCGGACGGACAGTTACGAGCAGTACTTC.

The V gene is TRBV30, the J gene TRBJ1-3; tentative D call: TRBD1 (5 bases). From germline, CDR1 is GTSNPN and CDR2 SVGIG (reference sequence). Trimming took off 4 bases at V and 0 bases at J, with 13 bases between the two ends. The CDR3 has 15 residues. The CDR3 bases are TGTGCCTGGAACCAAGGGGCCGCCTCTGGAAACACCATATATTTT. This codes for CAWNQGAASGNTIYF.

The chain uses TRBV7-9 and TRBJ2-2; weak D call: TRBD2 (5 bases). The V gene's germline CDR1 is SEHNR and CDR2 FQNEAQ (reference sequence). V was pared by 5 bases and J by 6 bases, with 19 bases between. The CDR3 totals 16 residues. CDR3 in amino acids: CASSPRERLLSGELFF. The CDR3 bases are TGTGCCAGCAGCCCTAGGGAGAGGCTACTCTCCGGGGAGCTGTTTTTT. The whole variable domain, filled in from reference TRBV7-9 and TRBJ2-2, reads DTGVSQNPRHKITKRGQNVTFRCDPISEHNRLYWYRQTLGQGPEFLTYFQNEAQLEKSRLLSDRFSAERPKGSFSTLEIQRTEQGDSAMYLCASSPRERLLSGELFFGEGSRLTVL.

V usage is TRBV5-1 and J usage is TRBJ2-3; 9 bases agree with TRBD1. Germline-derived CDR1 and CDR2 are SGHRS and YFSETQ. V shed 4 bases and J 2 bases; nucleotides not matched to a gene: 8. This CDR3 is 16 amino acids long. The CDR3 nucleotides read TGCGCCAGCAGCACCGGGGACAGGGAAAACACAGATACGCAGTATTTT. This gives the protein CASSTGDRENTDTQYF.